This T cell receptor (beta chain) was retrieved from a study of multiple sclerosis patients with progressive multifocal leukoencephalopathy. Regarding the study as a whole: At PML onset, no shared TRBV or TRBJ gene usage was seen.

Of note for this clone: Antigen unknown.

The CDR3 is made up of 14 amino acids. CDR1 SGHRS and CDR2 YFSETQ come from the germline V gene. The V and J ends lost 4 bases and 5 bases, in that order; junction bases with no gene match: 6. Some clones are missing from TCRdb's copy, which holds only in-frame ones; the method was immunoSEQ multiplex PCR. The sample records fewer than 35,000 clones, roughly 90% being singletons. The time point is: before natalizumab initiation. The sequence was collected from a human donor with multiple sclerosis. The chain employs TRBV5-1 and TRBJ2-1; 7 bases are shared with TRBD1. Source material: PBMCs. CDR3 region: CASSIRTGHNEQFF. The CDR3 coding sequence is TGCGCCAGCAGCATACGGACAGGCCACAATGAGCAGTTCTTC.